This T cell receptor beta chain was sequenced during a study of tumor-infiltrating lymphocytes in primary liver carcinoma (dated by TCRdb to the late 2010s). At the level of the whole study: Hepatocellular carcinoma (four) or combined HCC and intrahepatic cholangiocarcinoma (one) was present in the five patients, who were three men and two women aged 30 to 69 years. Each sample produced about 3.5 to 7.13 million productive TCRbeta reads, and read depth showed no significant difference between tissue types. TCRbeta repertoire sequencing, expression microarrays and whole-exome sequencing were combined in the study across five regions of each liver tumor, with adjacent normal tissue and blood also included. Tumors of the five patients were stage T1-T3 N0M0 with maximum diameters of roughly 4 to 11 cm. The roughly 25 tumor region samples were profiled with Agilent mRNA microarrays so that TCRbeta repertoire diversity could be related to the local molecular phenotype. Reproducibility between technical replicate repertoires was high, with correlation coefficients above 0.95 and mean shared-clone rates approximately 0.91. A total of about 35 specimens from 5 patients went through TCRbeta repertoire sequencing, namely 25 tumor regions, 5 adjacent noncancerous liver tissues and 5 peripheral blood samples.

As regards this clonotype: Which antigen it targets is not known. No much larger clonotype is one base removed from it; base qualities were not supplied.

Total RNA and DNA were co-extracted without cell sorting from about 19-30 mg of bulk tissue using the AllPrep DNA/RNA mini kit. Between late 2015 and March 2016, roughly 5 patients in China with histopathologically diagnosed primary liver carcinoma had their tumors surgically resected. At the time of sampling, the patients were treatment-naive and had chronic HBV infection. Five spatially separated regions were sampled per tumor: superior, inferior, left-lateral and right-lateral poles, plus the tumor centre. Histology showed that every tumor sample contained more than 90% viable tumor cells. Pieces of fresh tumor and adjacent tissue were cut in half, with one half kept in RNAlater at -80 degrees C and the other half sent for histology. General conclusions and limits of the study: Compared with blood, tumors had a significantly larger share of the repertoire taken up by the top 250 clones (p = 0.039). Just about 7-25% of top clones turned up in all five regions of a tumor, which suggests spatial heterogeneity among tumor-infiltrating T cells. Repertoire overlap was higher between tumor regions (mean approximately 36%) than tumor-adjacent (approximately 17%) or tumor-blood (roughly 14%) pairs, consistent with antigen-driven expansion. Only five patients were included in the study, and the authors note that the findings should be validated in a larger study. Only the TCR beta chain was sequenced, which likely underestimates true repertoire diversity because unpaired alpha chains were not captured. Since the samples were bulk and unsorted, there was no way to compare CD4+ and CD8+ T cell repertoires.

Its CDR3 holds 13 amino acids, cysteine through phenylalanine. Just the 39-base CDR3 DNA is kept, in frame starting at base 1. V is cut by 2 bases and J by 3 bases, and the space between the germline ends is 7 bases. CDR1 and CDR2 (SGHAT, FQNNGV) derive from the germline V gene. Starting from about 500 ng total RNA, TCRbeta-specific cDNA was produced by reverse transcription with a constant-region primer and ProtoScript II reverse transcriptase. Construction of the TCRbeta libraries relied on three nested rounds of multiplex PCR, following a slightly modified ARM-PCR procedure. Each of the first two PCR rounds ran for around 10 cycles using multiplex TRBV1-TRBV30 forward primers together with a Cbeta reverse primer. Sample barcodes and Illumina adapters were added in a final 25-cycle PCR with Deep VentR polymerase. Amplicons of 200-500 bp were gel-purified with a QIAquick gel extraction kit before sequencing. An Illumina HiSeq 2500 was used to sequence the TCRbeta amplicons, generating 250-bp paired-end reads. Per the authors' processing: Quality trimming of reads was performed with Trimmomatic v0.33, and paired reads were merged with FLASH v1.2.11 so that full CDR3 sequences could be recovered. MiGEC v1.2.1b assigned V, D and J germline segments to the rearranged TCRbeta sequences. Clonotype statistics, along with Shannon-Wiener diversity indices, were calculated using VDJtools v1.0.0. To cut down on sampling bias, every analysis after diversity analysis relied on just the 250 most abundant clonotypes from each sample. TCRdb reprocessing: public reads trimmed at Q25 with fastp, clones called with MiXCR, in-frame beta chains kept. Rows merge per CDR3 protein into single entries with the most common DNA and genes. TCRdb's processing, not the authors', yielded these V and J calls. This sample has approximately 120,000 distinct CDR3 sequences in its table, and 60% to 80% of those were observed once. The ten largest clones represent around 8.4% of the sample.

Sequencing input: liver tumor tissue from sampling region 3. This sample's cell subset or site label indicates: tumor region T3, left-lateral pole. The source of this sequence is a woman in her fifties or sixties with primary liver carcinoma and hepatitis B virus infection. The rearranged segments are TRBV11-2 and TRBJ1-2; the D gene is unclear. The sequenced DNA is TGTGCCAGCAGCTTACCGGAGTACTATGGCTACACCTTC. It translates as CASSLPEYYGYTF. Reference TRBV11-2 and TRBJ1-2 proteins supply the regions before and after the CDR3; the full variable domain is: EAGVAQSPRYKIIEKRQSVAFWCNPISGHATLYWYQQILGQGPKLLIQFQNNGVVDDSQLPKDRFSAERLKGVDSTLKIQPAKLEDSAVYLCASSLPEYYGYTFGSGTRLTVV.